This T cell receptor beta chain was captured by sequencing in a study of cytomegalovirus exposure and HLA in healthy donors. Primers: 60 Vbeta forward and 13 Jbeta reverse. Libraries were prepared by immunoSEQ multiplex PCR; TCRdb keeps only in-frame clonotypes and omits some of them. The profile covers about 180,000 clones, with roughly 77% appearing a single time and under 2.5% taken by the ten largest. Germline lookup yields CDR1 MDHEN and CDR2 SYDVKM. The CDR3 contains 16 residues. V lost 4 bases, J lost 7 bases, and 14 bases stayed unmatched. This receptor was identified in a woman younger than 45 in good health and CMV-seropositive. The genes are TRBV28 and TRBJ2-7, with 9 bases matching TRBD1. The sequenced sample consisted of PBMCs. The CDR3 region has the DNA TGTGCCAGCAGTTCAGATCCGGGACAGGGCTTGGGGGAGCAGTACTTC. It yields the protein CASSSDPGQGLGEQYF.